The 29 T cell receptor beta chains below were found in one sample sequenced in a study of T cells expressing NK-cell markers (TCRdb year 2020). Library construction relied on 5' RACE. TCRdb shows the sequencer as Illumina HiSeq 2000. TCRdb reprocessed the reads, so every CDR3 protein sequence counts as one entry and DNA is not shown. This sample's listing comprises 350,000 to 500,000 distinct CDR3 sequences. The top ten hold approximately 6.8% of the sample. Sequenced sample: blood T cells: a sorted CD56 or NKG2C T cell subset, CD4+ or CD8+ T cells, or bulk PBMC T cells (not recorded which). All receptors come from a woman between 18 and 75 years old in good health.

The gene calls are TRBV7-9 and TRBJ2-3. The length of the CDR3 is 12 residues. CDR1 and CDR2 from the germline V gene are SEHNR and FQNEAQ (reference sequence). The CDR3: CASSVFGDTQYF. The whole variable domain, remainder taken from reference TRBV7-9 and TRBJ2-3, is DTGVSQNPRHKITKRGQNVTFRCDPISEHNRLYWYRQTLGQGPEFLTYFQNEAQLEKSRLLSDRFSAERPKGSFSTLEIQRTEQGDSAMYLCASSVFGDTQYFGPGTRLTVL.

The chain uses TRBV5-1 and TRBJ1-6; TCRdb proposes TRBD1, but this gene call is untestable without DNA. CDR3 length: 15 amino acids. Germline lookup yields CDR1 SGHRS and CDR2 YFSETQ. CDR3 residues: CATSREQGYNSPLHF.

The rearrangement links TRBV21-1 to TRBJ2-1; TCRdb calls TRBD1, which cannot be checked without DNA. TRBV21-1 is marked as a pseudogene. The CDR3 is 17 amino acids. CDR3 region: CASSKKVRQGPYNEQFF.

The CDR3 spells CASRAGTSGGTQYF. The chain recombines TRBV12-3 or TRBV12-4 with TRBJ2-3; TCRdb lists TRBD2, though no DNA is available to test this call. The CDR3 runs to 14 residues.

This sequence joins TRBV5-1 and TRBJ1-3. Germline V gene lookup returns CDR1 SGHRS and CDR2 YFSETQ. CDR3 size: 14 residues. The CDR3 reads CASSPGTSGNTIYF.

The chain combines TRBV7-2 with TRBJ2-4; the TRBD1 assignment by TCRdb is unverifiable without DNA. The CDR3 loop spans 14 amino acids. Germline lookup yields CDR1 SGHTA and CDR2 FQGNSA. The chain's CDR3 is CASSLGQGGSIQYF.

The genes are TRBV7-2 and TRBJ2-3. From germline, CDR1 is SGHTA and CDR2 FQGNSA. The CDR3 sequence is 13 residues long. CDR3 amino acids: CASSLAGPDTQYF. Looking up the rest from reference TRBV7-2 and TRBJ2-3 gives the full variable domain: GAGVSQSPSNKVTEKGKDVELRCDPISGHTALYWYRQSLGQGLEFLIYFQGNSAPDKSGLPSDRFSAERTGGSVSTLTIQRTQQEDSAVYLCASSLAGPDTQYFGPGTRLTVL.

CDR3 sequence reads: CASSFSGAPYGYTF. The chain uses TRBV11-2 and TRBJ1-2; TCRdb indicates TRBD1, and absent DNA this call remains unverified. Germline V CDR1 and CDR2: SGHAT, FQNNGV. There are 14 residues in the CDR3.

The chain carries TRBV5-8 and TRBJ2-7; as DNA is missing, the TRBD1 call by TCRdb cannot be tested. Germline CDR1 reads SGHTS; CDR2 reads YDEGEE. The CDR3 covers 15 residues. The CDR3 loop reads CASSIPGTGGREQYF.

J is TRBJ1-3 and V is TRBV20-1; TCRdb designates TRBD1, a call that cannot be tested without DNA. The CDR3 totals 13 residues. CDR1 is DFQATT and CDR2 is SNEGSKA in the germline V gene (reference sequence). CDR3 amino acids: CSATLGQGITIYF.

The chain is built from TRBV20-1 and TRBJ2-1. CDR3 length: 15 residues. CDR1 and CDR2 from the germline V gene are DFQATT and SNEGSKA (reference sequence). CDR3: CSAREASSSYNEQFF.

The V gene is TRBV20-1, the J gene TRBJ2-1. The CDR3 has 17 residues. Germline V gives CDR1 DFQATT, CDR2 SNEGSKA (reference sequence). CDR3 region: CSARDIGFVGTSNEQFF.

This chain connects TRBV20-1 to TRBJ2-1; without DNA, the TCRdb call of TRBD1 cannot be checked. The CDR3 loop spans 15 amino acids. Germline assignment: CDR1 DFQATT and CDR2 SNEGSKA (reference sequence). CDR3 sequence reads: CSAKSAGGGHNEQFF.

The chain couples TRBV5-1 to TRBJ1-4. Germline values: CDR1 SGHRS, CDR2 YFSETQ. This CDR3 contains 12 residues. The chain's CDR3 is CASSWLGEKLFF.

The V gene is TRBV30, the J gene TRBJ2-7; the TCRdb D gene call, TRBD1, has no DNA to confirm it. The germline V gene encodes CDR1 GTSNPN and CDR2 SVGIG (reference sequence). CDR3 size: 15 residues. CDR3 region: CAWSVPGGFYYEQYF.

The CDR3: CASSSQGWRQETQYF. V gene TRBV12-3 or TRBV12-4 combines with J gene TRBJ2-5; with no DNA, the TCRdb D assignment of TRBD1 cannot be verified. The CDR3 loop spans 15 amino acids.

The chain is built from TRBV7-2 and TRBJ2-7; TCRdb calls TRBD1, which cannot be checked without DNA. The CDR3 contains 15 residues. CDR1 SGHTA and CDR2 FQGNSA come from the germline V gene. CDR3 residues: CASSPGTGALAEQYF.

The chain uses TRBV5-6 and TRBJ2-2; TCRdb names TRBD2, which stays unverified in the absence of DNA. This CDR3 is 16 amino acids long. The germline CDR1 and CDR2 sequences are SGHDT and YYEEEE. The CDR3 spells CASSTSTSGRAGELFF.

The genes are TRBV18 and TRBJ1-4; the TCRdb call, TRBD1, lacks DNA for checking. The CDR3 sequence is 14 residues long. Germline CDR1 is KGHSH and CDR2 is LQKENI. CDR3 loop: CASSSTGIDEKLFF.

The V call is TRBV5-4, the J call TRBJ2-1; no DNA is available, so the TRBD1 call from TCRdb remains unchecked. Germline CDR1 reads SGHNT; CDR2 reads YYREEE (reference sequence). This CDR3 is 17 amino acids long. This chain's CDR3 is CASSLDPPLSSYNEQFF.

The rearrangement uses TRBV20-1 and TRBJ2-4; TCRdb reports TRBD1, a call that lacks DNA to check it against. CDR3 length: 16 residues. In germline, CDR1 is DFQATT, CDR2 SNEGSKA (reference sequence). The CDR3 here is CSARNPLGLAKNIQYF.

This chain joins TRBV7-3 and TRBJ1-1. CDR1 is SGHTA and CDR2 is FQGTGA in the germline V gene. The length of the CDR3 is 15 residues. CDR3 residues: CASSLQPEMDTEAFF.

The V and J genes are TRBV7-9 and TRBJ1-1; absent DNA, TCRdb's TRBD1 call cannot be checked. This CDR3 has 14 amino acids. From germline, CDR1 is SEHNR and CDR2 FQNEAQ (reference sequence). The CDR3 is CASSRRQSNTEAFF.

The chain uses TRBV11-3 and TRBJ2-5; the D call of TRBD2 rests on TCRdb alone, since no DNA is present to check it. CDR3 length equals 14 residues. The germline CDR1 and CDR2 sequences are SGHNT and YENEEA. CDR3 loop: CASSPAGRQETQYF.

This rearrangement joins TRBV2 to TRBJ2-1; TCRdb proposes TRBD1, but this gene call is untestable without DNA. The CDR3 is made up of 16 amino acids. Germline assignment: CDR1 SNHLY and CDR2 FYNNEI. The CDR3 loop reads CASSRMGHSSYNEQFF.

The chain combines TRBV20-1 with TRBJ1-5. The CDR3 runs to 14 residues. Per germline, CDR1 DFQATT and CDR2 SNEGSKA (reference sequence). The CDR3 protein is CSARDARSNQPQHF.

This chain connects TRBV11-2 to TRBJ2-1; the D gene TCRdb calls, TRBD1, cannot be checked with no DNA. The germline V gene has CDR1 SGHAT and CDR2 FQNNGV. This CDR3 is built from 15 residues. CDR3 protein: CASSYDSYSYNEQFF.

The J gene is TRBJ2-3, the V gene TRBV5-4; the D gene TCRdb calls, TRBD1, cannot be checked with no DNA. Germline CDR1 reads SGHNT; CDR2 reads YYREEE (reference sequence). The CDR3 contains 12 residues. The CDR3: CASSSPGDTQYF. Full variable domain (missing parts from reference TRBV5-4 and TRBJ2-3): ETGVTQSPTHLIKTRGQQVTLRCSSQSGHNTVSWYQQALGQGPQFIFQYYREEENGRGNFPPRFSGLQFPNYSSELNVNALELDDSALYLCASSSPGDTQYFGPGTRLTVL.

The genes are TRBV7-2 and TRBJ2-2. Germline CDR1 SGHTA, CDR2 FQGNSA. This CDR3 is 14 amino acids long. CDR3 sequence: CASSLERLTGELFF.